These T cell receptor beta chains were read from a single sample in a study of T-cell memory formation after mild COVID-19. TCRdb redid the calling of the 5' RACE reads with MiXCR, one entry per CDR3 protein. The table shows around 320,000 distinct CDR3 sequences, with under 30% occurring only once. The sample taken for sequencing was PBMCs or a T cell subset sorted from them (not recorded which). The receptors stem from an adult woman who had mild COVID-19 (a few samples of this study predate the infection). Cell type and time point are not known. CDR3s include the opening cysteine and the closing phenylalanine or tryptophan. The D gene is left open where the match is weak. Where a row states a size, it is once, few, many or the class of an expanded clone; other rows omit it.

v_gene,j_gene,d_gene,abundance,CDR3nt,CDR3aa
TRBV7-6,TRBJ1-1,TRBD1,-,TGTGCCAGCAGCCACCCTCGGACAGGGGAAGGCACTGAAGCTTTCTTT,CASSHPRTGEGTEAFF
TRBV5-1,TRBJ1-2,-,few,TGCGCCAGCAGCTTGGAAGATCTCTATGGCTACACCTTC,CASSLEDLYGYTF
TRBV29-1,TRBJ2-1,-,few,TGCAGCGTTGGTAAGGGGAGGGGGCGTTCTCTGGACAATGAGCAGTTCTTC,CSVGKGRGRSLDNEQFF
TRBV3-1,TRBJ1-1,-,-,TGTGCCAGCAGCCAGGGGGCGCGAGGGAACACTGAAGCTTTCTTT,CASSQGARGNTEAFF
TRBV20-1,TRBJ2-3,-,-,TGCAGTGCGTTCCAGGGGGGACCCAATACGCAGTATTTT,CSAFQGGPNTQYF
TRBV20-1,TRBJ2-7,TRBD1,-,TGCAGTGCTAGGGCCGGGACAGGGAACTACGAGCAGTACTTC,CSARAGTGNYEQYF
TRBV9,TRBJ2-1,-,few,TGTGCCAGCAGCGCCCGCACCGGAAGGGTAGGGCAGTTCTTC,CASSARTGRVGQFF
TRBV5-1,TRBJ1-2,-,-,TGCGCCAGCAGCTACTCGGGGGGAGACTATGGCTACACCTTC,CASSYSGGDYGYTF
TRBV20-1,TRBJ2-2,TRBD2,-,TGCAGTGCTAGGTCTAGCGGGGACACCGGGGAGCTGTTTTTT,CSARSSGDTGELFF
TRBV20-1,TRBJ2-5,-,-,TGCAGTGCTAGACTGCCCGGCTGGGAGACCCAGTACTTC,CSARLPGWETQYF
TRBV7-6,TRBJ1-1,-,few,TGTGCCAGCTTGCAAGGGGGTGGCACTGAAGCTTTCTTT,CASLQGGGTEAFF
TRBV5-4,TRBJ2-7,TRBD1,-,TGTGCCAGCAGCTTGGCCGGTATCGGACAGGGGGACGAGCAGTACTTC,CASSLAGIGQGDEQYF
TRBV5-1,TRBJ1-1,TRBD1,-,TGCGCCAGCAGCTTGGCGGAGGGAGTTGTACAGGGGGTCGCAGCTTTCTTT,CASSLAEGVVQGVAAFF
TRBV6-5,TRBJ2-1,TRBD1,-,TGTGCCAGCAGTTACTTATACCGGGACAGGGAGTTCTTC,CASSYLYRDREFF
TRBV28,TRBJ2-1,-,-,TGTGCCAGCAGTTTCCCTGTTGGGGGTAGCAGGACTATAAGCGAGCAGTTCTTC,CASSFPVGGSRTISEQFF
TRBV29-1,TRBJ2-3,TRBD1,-,TGCAGCGTTGTCAGACAGGGTCGGACAGATACGCAGTATTTT,CSVVRQGRTDTQYF
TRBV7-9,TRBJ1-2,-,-,TGTGCCAGCAGCTTACGGGCAAGCCAGGACTACACCTTC,CASSLRASQDYTF
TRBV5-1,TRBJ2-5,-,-,TGCGCCAGCAGCTTGGACGTGGGGGGCCGGGTGGAGACCCAGTACTTC,CASSLDVGGRVETQYF
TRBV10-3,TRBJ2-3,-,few,TGTGCCATGAAGGAGCCCAGCACAGATACGCAGTATTTT,CAMKEPSTDTQYF
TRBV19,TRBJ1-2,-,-,TGTGCCAGTAGTCTGGACAGAATTAACTATGGCTACACCTTC,CASSLDRINYGYTF
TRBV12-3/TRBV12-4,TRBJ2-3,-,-,TGTGCCAGCGCCTTAACGACAGTGACAGATACGCAGTATTTT,CASALTTVTDTQYF
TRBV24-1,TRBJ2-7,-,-,TGTGCCACCAGCATCGGGGGTGGCACCTACGAGCAGTACTTC,CATSIGGGTYEQYF
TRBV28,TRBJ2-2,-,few,TGTGCCAGCAGTTTTTGGGGGCGGAACACCGGGGAGCTGTTTTTT,CASSFWGRNTGELFF
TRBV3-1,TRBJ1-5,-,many,TGTGCCAGCAGCCAATACGGCAGTAGCAATCAGCCCCAGCATTTT,CASSQYGSSNQPQHF
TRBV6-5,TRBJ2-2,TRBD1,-,TGTGCCAGCAGCCAGGACAGGGGCTACACCGGGGAGCTGTTTTTT,CASSQDRGYTGELFF
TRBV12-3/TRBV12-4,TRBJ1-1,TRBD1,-,TGTGCCAGCAGCCACGTCGGACAGGGGAACACTGAAGCTTTCTTT,CASSHVGQGNTEAFF
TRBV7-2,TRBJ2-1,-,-,TGTGCCAGCAGCTTGGGGGTACATGAGCAGTTCTTC,CASSLGVHEQFF
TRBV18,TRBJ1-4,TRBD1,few,TGTGCCAGCTCACCGGGGACAGAAGAAAAACTGTTTTTT,CASSPGTEEKLFF
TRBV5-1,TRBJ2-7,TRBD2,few,TGCGCCAGCAGCATGCAGCGGGAGGATTTCTACGAGCAGTACTTC,CASSMQREDFYEQYF
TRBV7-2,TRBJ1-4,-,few,TGTGCCAGCAGCTCAACCTTGGCTAATGAAAAACTGTTTTTT,CASSSTLANEKLFF